Shown below are 8 T cell receptor beta chains from a single sample sequenced in a study of blood T cell repertoires in COVID-19. Sequenced by immunoSEQ multiplex PCR; TCRdb stores in-frame clones only, minus some. The data hold about 280,000 clones, with approximately 81% observed a single time. The sample consisted of PBMCs or T cells enriched from blood (not recorded which). All receptors derive from a woman between 45 and 60 years old who had recovered from COVID-19.

The chain combines TRBV3-1 (or the pseudogene TRBV3-2) with TRBJ1-5, with 10 bases matching TRBD1. Germline CDR1 and CDR2: LGHDT and YNNKEL (reference sequence). The CDR3 loop spans 15 amino acids. Trimming cost V 1 base and J 6 bases; bases outside gene matches: 3. CDR3 coding DNA: TGTGCCAGCAGCCAAGGGGGACAGGGGATTCAGCCCCAGCATTTT. This encodes CASSQGGQGIQPQHF.

V is TRBV5-8 and J is TRBJ1-3, with TRBD1 matching 7 bases. The trim removed 0 bases at V and 3 bases at J, leaving 6 bases unmatched. From germline, CDR1 is SGHTS and CDR2 YDEGEE. The CDR3 runs 16 residues. The CDR3 spells CASSLVYRGGGNTIYF. As DNA, the CDR3 is TGTGCCAGCAGCTTGGTCTACAGGGGAGGTGGAAACACCATATATTTT.

This chain connects TRBV4-2 to TRBJ2-7, with TRBD1 matching 9 bases. The CDR3 runs to 15 residues. Germline trimming cut 0 bases from V and 6 bases from J; bases unmatched to any gene: 6. Germline CDR1 LGHNA, CDR2 YNFKEQ. This CDR3 is CASSQEGTGIGEQYF. The CDR3 nucleotides are TGTGCCAGCAGCCAAGAAGGGACAGGGATCGGCGAGCAGTACTTC.

The chain couples TRBV5-1 to TRBJ1-1; 9 positions agree with TRBD1. CDR3 size: 15 residues. Per germline, CDR1 SGHRS and CDR2 YFSETQ. With V trimmed by 0 bases and J by 5 bases, 5 bases remained unmatched. In DNA form, the CDR3 reads TGCGCCAGCAGCTTGGGCGACAGGGGGTGGACTGAAGCTTTCTTT. Amino acids: CASSLGDRGWTEAFF.

This clone was seen once. The rearrangement uses TRBV28 and TRBJ1-1, with D perhaps TRBD1 (5 bases). This CDR3 spans 15 amino acids. The V gene lost 5 bases and the J gene lost 4 bases, with 17 bases spanning the gap. The germline gives CDR1 MDHEN, CDR2 SYDVKM. The CDR3 sequence is CASSPPMGGFTEAFF. In DNA, the CDR3 is TGTGCCAGCAGTCCACCCATGGGGGGATTCACTGAAGCTTTCTTT.

The chain has TRBV4-3 and TRBJ1-6; D ambiguous. Germline V gene sequence: CDR1 LGHNA, CDR2 YSLEER. V lost 1 base to trimming and J lost 7 bases, with 11 bases between them. The CDR3 loop spans 15 amino acids. The CDR3 reads CASSQVIRGNSPLHF. The CDR3 DNA reads as TGCGCCAGCAGCCAAGTGATTCGAGGAAATTCACCCCTCCACTTT.

The V call is TRBV7-7, the J call TRBJ2-2, with a possible D match to TRBD1 (6 bases). Between the trimmed V and J ends, which lost 5 bases and 6 bases, there was a span of 16 bases. The CDR3 is 15 residues long. The germline CDR1 and CDR2 sequences are SSHAT and FNYEAQ (reference sequence). CDR3 DNA: TGTGCCAGCAGCGGGGGCCCTGTCTATGCCGGGGAGCTGTTTTTT. Amino acid sequence: CASSGGPVYAGELFF.

The chain carries TRBV10-3 and TRBJ2-3; 7 bases match TRBD1. CDR1 ENHRY and CDR2 SYGVKD come from the germline V gene. After removal of 7 bases from V and 3 bases from J, the junction contained 4 bases not matched to a gene. CDR3 length equals 13 residues. The CDR3 nucleotides read TGTGCCATCAAACAGGGACAGACAGATACGCAGTATTTT. The encoded protein is CAIKQGQTDTQYF.